A selection of T cell receptor beta chains follows, all from one sample in a study of prognosis after radiotherapy for stage I lung cancer. TCRdb analysed the multiplex PCR reads with MiXCR anew, one entry per CDR3 protein. The data show 45,000 to 60,000 distinct CDR3 sequences, with 30% to 40% seen just once and 9.2% held by the top ten. Source: PBMCs, taken before or after stereotactic body radiation therapy (not recorded which). These receptors were collected from a donor of 50 years or more with non-small cell lung cancer. Each CDR3 is given with its conserved first and last residue. The D gene is left open where the match is weak. Rows give clone size only sometimes, using once, few, many, or a class for an expanded clone.

NA | NA | TRBJ1-1 | TRBV29-1 | TGCAGCGGGGGGGAAAACACTGAAGCTTTCTTT | CSGGENTEAFF
NA | many | TRBJ1-3 | TRBV7-2 | TGTGCCAGCAGCCCCTCAAGATCGACTGGAAACACCATATATTTT | CASSPSRSTGNTIYF
TRBD2 | many | TRBJ2-1 | TRBV19 | TGTGCCAGTAGTATTGTCAGCGCGGGAGGTTGGCAGTTCTTC | CASSIVSAGGWQFF
TRBD2 | many | TRBJ2-3 | TRBV15 | TGTGCCACCAGCGCGAGACTAGCGGGATCGACAGATACGCAGTATTTT | CATSARLAGSTDTQYF
NA | NA | TRBJ1-2 | TRBV29-1 | TGCAGCGTTGGAGGGGGGGCAGTTGTCTACACCTTC | CSVGGGAVVYTF
NA | many | TRBJ1-2 | TRBV28 | TGTGCCAGCACCGAAAGAAGGGGAACTGGGTGGGGCTACACCTTC | CASTERRGTGWGYTF
TRBD1 | many | TRBJ2-5 | TRBV7-7 | TGTGCTAGCAGCTTAGACACTCGGGCAGGGGGCAGTGAGACCCAGTACTTC | CASSLDTRAGGSETQYF
TRBD1 | many | TRBJ2-7 | TRBV5-1 | TGCGCCAGCAGCGTTAACCCCGGGACAGGTATTGAGCAGTACTTC | CASSVNPGTGIEQYF
NA | NA | TRBJ2-5 | TRBV7-2 | TGTGCCAGCAGCTTAGGGGACATGCTGACCCAAGAGACCCAGTACTTC | CASSLGDMLTQETQYF
NA | many | TRBJ2-7 | TRBV11-2 | TGTGCCAGCAGCCTACTAGCCTACGAGCAGTACTTC | CASSLLAYEQYF
TRBD1 | medium-sized | TRBJ2-1 | TRBV11-3 | TGTGCCAGCAGCTCGTCATACGGGACAGGGGGGTCCTACAATGAGCAGTTCTTC | CASSSSYGTGGSYNEQFF
TRBD1 | many | TRBJ2-7 | TRBV6-5 | TGTGCCAGCAGTTTCTCCGGGACAGGTAACGAGCAGTACTTC | CASSFSGTGNEQYF
NA | many | TRBJ1-5 | TRBV6-5 | TGTGCCAGCAGTTACCCGGGGGGCAATCAGCCCCAGCATTTT | CASSYPGGNQPQHF
NA | NA | TRBJ2-2 | TRBV7-2 | TGTGCCAGCAGTGGGGGGGACAACACCTGGCAGCTGTTTTTT | CASSGGDNTWQLFF
TRBD1 | many | TRBJ2-1 | TRBV7-6 | TGTGCCAGCAGCTCCCGGGACAGGGGCAATGAGCAGTTCTTC | CASSSRDRGNEQFF
NA | NA | TRBJ2-7 | TRBV28 | TGTGCCAGCAGCCCCCGACAGGAACCCTGCGAGCAGTACTTC | CASSPRQEPCEQYF
TRBD2 | many | TRBJ2-7 | TRBV5-4 | TGTGCCAGCAGTTATGGACTAGCGGGAGAAAGCGAGCAGTACTTC | CASSYGLAGESEQYF
NA | NA | TRBJ2-7 | TRBV5-1 | TGCGCCAGCAGCCAGGACGGGCCAGCCTACGAGCAGTACTTC | CASSQDGPAYEQYF
NA | NA | TRBJ2-3 | TRBV7-7 | TGTGCTAGCAGCTTAGCCAGTGGCTATCGGGACACTAATGATACGCAGTATTTT | CASSLASGYRDTNDTQYF
NA | many | TRBJ2-5 | TRBV19 | TGTGCCAGTAGCCTCCCCTGGGGGACCCAGTACTTC | CASSLPWGTQYF
NA | many | TRBJ2-1 | TRBV5-1 | TGCGCCAGCAGCTTGGGACAACACAATGAGCAGTTCTTC | CASSLGQHNEQFF
TRBD1 | many | TRBJ2-2 | TRBV20-1 | TGCAGTGCTAGAGATTCTACCCCGGGACAGGGGATTGTCGGGGAGCTGTTTTTT | CSARDSTPGQGIVGELFF
NA | many | TRBJ1-2 | TRBV4-1 | TGCGCCAGCAGCCAGATCGGATCTTTTGGGGCTGGCTACACCTTC | CASSQIGSFGAGYTF
TRBD1 | many | TRBJ1-1 | TRBV19 | TGTGCCAGTAAGCAGGGGGCGAACACTGAAGCTTTCTTT | CASKQGANTEAFF
NA | many | TRBJ1-6 | TRBV20-1 | TGCAGTGCTAGAGATCGCGTTTGGGGTGGGGGATCACCCCTCCACTTT | CSARDRVWGGGSPLHF
TRBD1 | many | TRBJ1-2 | TRBV19 | TGTGCCAGTAGTATCTCGGACAGGGGGCGAGGGGGCTACACCTTC | CASSISDRGRGGYTF
NA | many | TRBJ2-6 | TRBV20-1 | TGCAGTGCCTCCGAGGGGGGTCCCGGGGCCAACGTCCTGACTTTC | CSASEGGPGANVLTF
NA | many | TRBJ2-7 | TRBV2 | TGTGCCAGCAGTGGTGTCCACCTTTCGCTCCTCGAGCAGTACTTC | CASSGVHLSLLEQYF
TRBD1 | many | TRBJ2-5 | TRBV9 | TGTGCCAGCAGCCCCAGGGACAGGTCCTTCCAAGAGACCCAGTACTTC | CASSPRDRSFQETQYF
NA | NA | TRBJ2-1 | TRBV7-3 | TGTGCCAGCAGCCCCCTCGTGAACCGAGGATGGAATGAGCAGTTCTTC | CASSPLVNRGWNEQFF
TRBD2 | many | TRBJ2-5 | TRBV11-1 | TGTGCCAGCAGCTTAGGTAGCGGGGAGACCCAGTACTTC | CASSLGSGETQYF
TRBD2 | many | TRBJ2-7 | TRBV2 | TGTGCCAGCGAGGGCGGGAGGGACGAGCAGTACTTC | CASEGGRDEQYF
TRBD1 | many | TRBJ2-7 | TRBV6-1 | TGTGCCAGCAGGGACAGGGTCTGGAACGAGCAGTACTTC | CASRDRVWNEQYF
NA | many | TRBJ2-7 | TRBV28 | TGTGCCAGCAGTTCCAGCCTCAGGCGACACGAGCAGTACTTC | CASSSSLRRHEQYF
NA | NA | TRBJ2-2 | TRBV10-3 | TGTGCCATCAGGAGGGAGGACACCGGGGAGCTGTTTTTT | CAIRREDTGELFF
NA | few | TRBJ2-5 | TRBV9 | TGTGCCAGCAGCGTAGTGGCTGGATGTGGAACCCAGTACTTC | CASSVVAGCGTQYF
TRBD1 | many | TRBJ2-5 | TRBV6-1 | TGTGCAAGCAGGGCAGGGGGCTTCGAGACCCAGTACTTC | CASRAGGFETQYF
TRBD1 | many | TRBJ1-5 | TRBV6-2/TRBV6-3 | TGTGCCAGCAGCCCCGTCCGGACAGGGAGGCGGGATGGCAATCAGCCCCAGCATTTT | CASSPVRTGRRDGNQPQHF
NA | many | TRBJ2-3 | TRBV7-2 | TGTGCCACTGGGGAAGGGAGCACAGATACGCAGTATTTT | CATGEGSTDTQYF
NA | many | TRBJ2-3 | TRBV28 | TGTGCCAGCAGTTCACGCACAGATACGCAGTATTTT | CASSSRTDTQYF
NA | many | TRBJ2-2 | TRBV6-2/TRBV6-3 | TGTGCCAGCACCTCCTTCTCCGGGGAGCTGTTTTTT | CASTSFSGELFF
NA | medium-sized | TRBJ2-3 | TRBV30 | TGTGCCTGGAGTTCCCGGGAGACGCAGTATTTT | CAWSSRETQYF
TRBD1 | many | TRBJ1-5 | TRBV28 | TGTGCCAGCAGTAAGCCGGGACAGGGGAATCAGCCCCAGCATTTT | CASSKPGQGNQPQHF
NA | many | TRBJ2-2 | TRBV5-1 | TGCGCCAGCAGCTTGTGGGCGAACACCGGGGAGCTGTTTTTT | CASSLWANTGELFF
NA | many | TRBJ1-2 | TRBV4-1 | TGCGCCAGCAGCCCCTATGGGGTAAGCTATGGCTACACCTTC | CASSPYGVSYGYTF
NA | few | TRBJ1-4 | TRBV4-2 | TGTGCCAGCAGCCCCTCCGCGGGCGGTAATGAAAAACTGTTTTTT | CASSPSAGGNEKLFF
NA | NA | TRBJ2-6 | TRBV14 | TGTACCAGCAGCCCCCCAGGGTCAGGGGCCAACGTCCTGACTTTC | CTSSPPGSGANVLTF
NA | many | TRBJ1-3 | TRBV5-1 | TGCGCCAGCAGCTTGGACGGCGCCTCTGGAAACACCATATATTTT | CASSLDGASGNTIYF
NA | medium-sized | TRBJ1-2 | TRBV5-1 | TGCGCCAGCAGCTCTCAGGGCCACGGCTATGGCTACACCTTC | CASSSQGHGYGYTF
NA | many | TRBJ2-1 | TRBV2 | TGTGCCAGCGCAACAGGGAACTACAATGAGCAGTTCTTC | CASATGNYNEQFF
TRBD1 | many | TRBJ2-1 | TRBV5-5 | TGTGCCAGCAGCTTGGAAGGGACAGGGTCTTACAATGAGCAGTTCTTC | CASSLEGTGSYNEQFF
NA | many | TRBJ1-2 | TRBV2 | TGTGCCAGCAGCCCCAGTCGGAGCGGGTATGGCTACACCTTC | CASSPSRSGYGYTF
TRBD2 | many | TRBJ2-1 | TRBV28 | TGTGCCAGCAGTTCGAGGGGACTAGCGGGGACAATGCGGCAGTTCTTC | CASSSRGLAGTMRQFF
TRBD1 | many | TRBJ2-5 | TRBV7-2 | TGTGCCAGCAGCTCCCGACAGGGAAGAGAGACCCAGTACTTC | CASSSRQGRETQYF
TRBD1 | many | TRBJ2-5 | TRBV6-2/TRBV6-3 | TGTGCCAGCACCTTAACAGGGGACGGACCGGAGACCCAGTACTTC | CASTLTGDGPETQYF
NA | many | TRBJ1-6 | TRBV9 | TGTGCCAGCAGCGTAGACACGAGCTCCTATAATTCACCCCTCCACTTT | CASSVDTSSYNSPLHF
NA | many | TRBJ1-2 | TRBV28 | TGTGCCAGCAGTTCCATCCGGAGGGGGTATGGCTACACCTTC | CASSSIRRGYGYTF